One sample yielded the 18 T cell receptor beta chains listed below, sequenced in a study of metastatic and nonmetastatic thyroid tumors (dated by TCRdb to between 2020 and 2021). Receptors were amplified or captured by PCR. Sequenced using an Illumina HiSeq 4000. TCRdb passed the public sequencing reads through fastp at Q25 and MiXCR, retaining productive beta sequences. This sample gives roughly 13,000 clones in total; approximately 24% of them show up just once. Jointly, the top ten make up approximately 9.9% of the sample. None of the patients had been given any treatment before thyroid surgery. Sequencing was carried out using tumor tissue. The source is a female donor with papillary thyroid cancer or a benign thyroid nodule (not recorded which). Some clones in this sample may be carry-over from other donors' samples.

In this sample, this clone turned up a few times. The sample carries other DNA sequences with the same CDR3. V gene TRBV7-6 combines with J gene TRBJ2-2, with 7 bases aligning to TRBD2. This CDR3 has 20 residues. After removal of 2 bases from V and 4 bases from J, the junction contained 19 bases not matched to a gene. The germline CDR1 and CDR2 sequences are SGHVS and FNYEAQ. CDR3: CASSLIVEGGGGSSTGELFF. CDR3 nucleotides: TGTGCCAGCAGCTTAATCGTCGAGGGCGGCGGCGGGAGTAGCACCGGGGAGCTGTTTTTT.

By its share, this clone is medium-sized (0.01 to 0.1%). V and J are TRBV28 and TRBJ1-2, with unresolved D. Germline V lookup: CDR1 MDHEN, CDR2 SYDVKM. Deletions cut 4 bases from V and 5 bases from J, with 11 bases between. CDR3 size: 13 residues. CDR3: CASSSSGRYGYTF. DNA of the CDR3: TGTGCCAGCAGTTCGAGTGGAAGATATGGCTACACCTTC.

This clone was recorded a few times. A junction boundary mismatches the germline segment, possibly from a read error. The sample holds other DNA sequences that translate to the same CDR3. V usage is TRBV10-3 and J usage is TRBJ1-2; TRBD1 might be the D (5 bases). Looked up from germline, CDR1 is ENHRY and CDR2 is SYGVKD. The CDR3 is made up of 14 amino acids. CDR3 residues: CAISEDPGTYGYTF. The DNA for the CDR3 is TGTGCCATCAGTGAGGACCCAGGGACCTATGGATACACCTTC.

Many counts were recorded for this clone. At one end the junction does not follow the germline gene, possibly because of a read error. Within the sample, other DNA sequences also encode this same CDR3. V is TRBV5-1 and J is TRBJ2-7; TRBD1 matches at 8 bases. Germline CDR1 reads SGHRS; CDR2 reads YFSETQ. The CDR3 has 14 amino acids. This CDR3 is CASSGTGVSNEQYF. In nucleotides, the CDR3 is TGCGCCAGCTCCGGGACAGGAGTCTCCAACGAGCAGTACTTC.

This clone showed up just a few times. This rearrangement joins TRBV10-1 to TRBJ2-3; D might be TRBD1 (5 bases). The CDR3 is 13 amino acids. Germline loops: CDR1 WNHNN, CDR2 SYGVQD (reference sequence). The germline V and J ends were trimmed by 10 bases and 8 bases, with 19 bases remaining between them. The CDR3 here is CATKDSPVGTQYF. The DNA of the CDR3 is TGCGCCACCAAAGACAGTCCAGTTGGTACGCAGTATTTT.

This clone appeared many times. Within the sample, other DNA sequences also encode this same CDR3. The chain's CDR3 is CSARLRGSNQPQHF. The DNA of the CDR3 is TGCAGTGCTAGACTCAGGGGGAGCAATCAGCCCCAGCATTTT. The chain joins TRBV20-1 to TRBJ1-5; TRBD1 matches at 7 bases. The ends lost 2 bases at V and 1 base at J; junction bases unmatched: 2. This CDR3 contains 14 residues. The germline V gene encodes CDR1 DFQATT and CDR2 SNEGSKA (reference sequence).

This clone has a single count. A much larger clone lies one base from this, so it may be a read error. V usage is TRBV4-2 and J usage is TRBJ2-5; TRBD1 agrees at 8 bases. Per germline, CDR1 LGHNA and CDR2 YNFKEQ. The trim removed 7 bases at V and 4 bases at J, leaving 11 bases unmatched. There are 15 residues in the CDR3. CDR3 in amino acids: CASIHPDRVGETQYF. The CDR3 DNA reads TGTGCCAGCATCCACCCGGACAGGGTAGGAGAGACCCAGTACTTC.

The CDR3 here is CSARGESIPSGRSNYEQYV. CDR3 coding DNA: TGCAGTGCCAGAGGAGAATCGATCCCTAGCGGGAGGTCTAACTACGAGCAGTACGTC. The rearrangement joins TRBV20-1 to TRBJ2-7; 11 bases map to TRBD2. The germline V gene has CDR1 DFQATT and CDR2 SNEGSKA (reference sequence). CDR3 length: 19 amino acids.

By sample share, this clone is medium-sized (0.01 to 0.1%). The rearrangement joins TRBV28 to TRBJ1-4; 11 bases are a match to TRBD1. Trimming took 6 bases from V and 10 from J; bases not matched to a gene: 7. Germline values: CDR1 MDHEN, CDR2 SYDVKM. The CDR3 consists of 14 residues. The CDR3 DNA reads TGTGCCAGCAGCAGAGGACAGGGGGCGGTAAAACTGTTTTTT. Translated: CASSRGQGAVKLFF.

This chain uses TRBV5-1 with TRBJ2-5, with 9 nucleotides matching TRBD1. Unmatched junction bases numbered 7, after V lost 3 bases and J lost 4 bases. CDR1 and CDR2 from the germline V gene are SGHRS and YFSETQ. The CDR3 runs 15 residues. The CDR3 DNA follows: TGCGCCAGCAGCTCAACGACAGGGGGTGGAGAGACCCAGTACTTC. Translation gives CASSSTTGGGETQYF.

This clone showed up just a few times. V is TRBV19 and J is TRBJ1-1; D is uncertain. This CDR3 comprises 15 residues. CDR1 is LNHDA and CDR2 is SQIVND in the germline V gene (reference sequence). V was clipped by 3 bases and J by 5 bases, with 16 bases between them. CDR3 in amino acids: CASSIARMVGTEAFF. CDR3 DNA: TGTGCCAGTAGTATTGCCCGGATGGTTGGGACTGAAGCTTTCTTT.

This clone is medium-sized (0.01 to 0.1%). The chain has TRBV13 and TRBJ2-7; TRBD2 might be the D (5 bases). The V gene lost 5 bases and the J gene lost 4 bases, with 12 bases spanning the gap. CDR3 length: 13 amino acids. The V gene's germline CDR1 is PRHDT and CDR2 FYEKMQ (reference sequence). As DNA, the CDR3 is TGTGCCAGCAGCGGCCGGGGTTGGTACGAGCAGTACTTC. This translates into CASSGRGWYEQYF.

This clone was observed many times. V usage is TRBV20-1 and J usage is TRBJ2-3; D is uncertain. CDR1 DFQATT and CDR2 SNEGSKA come from the germline V gene (reference sequence). The CDR3 consists of 14 residues. V was clipped by 5 bases and J by 0 bases, with 12 bases between them. For the CDR3, the DNA is TGCAGTGCTCGCACACCCGCTAGCACAGATACGCAGTATTTT. It encodes CSARTPASTDTQYF.

This clone is medium-sized (0.01 to 0.1%) in the sample. This chain connects TRBV4-1 to TRBJ2-7; D gene uncertain. From germline, CDR1 is MGHRA and CDR2 YSYEKL. The V and J ends lost 1 base and 3 bases respectively, with 13 bases between them. The length of the CDR3 is 15 residues. The CDR3 nucleotides are TGCGCCAGCAGCCAAGGTAGTAGCCCAGGCTACGAGCAGTACTTC. Residues: CASSQGSSPGYEQYF.

This clone was seen a handful of times. This rearrangement joins TRBV28 to TRBJ2-7; D ambiguous. Germline-derived CDR1 and CDR2 are MDHEN and SYDVKM. The CDR3 runs 13 residues. V was shortened by 3 bases and J by 4 bases, with 10 bases between the two germline ends. CDR3 in amino acids: CASSFRSSYEQYF. DNA for the CDR3: TGTGCCAGCAGTTTCCGCTCCTCGTACGAGCAGTACTTC. Looking up the rest from reference TRBV28 and TRBJ2-7 gives the full variable domain: DVKVTQSSRYLVKRTGEKVFLECVQDMDHENMFWYRQDPGLGLRLIYFSYDVKMKEKGDIPEGYSVSREKKERFSLILESASTNQTSMYLCASSFRSSYEQYFGPGTRLTVT.

The chain's CDR3 is CATSDWLVTRGQFF. DNA of the CDR3: TGTGCCACCAGTGATTGGCTAGTCACCCGGGGGCAGTTCTTC. The chain recombines TRBV24-1 with TRBJ2-1; TRBD2 might be the D (5 bases). This CDR3 has 14 amino acids. CDR1 and CDR2 (germline): KGHDR, SFDVKD. Trimming took 2 bases from V and 12 from J, leaving 16 bases between them.

This clone was picked up many times. The V and J genes are TRBV5-1 and TRBJ2-5; TRBD1 is a possible D gene (6 bases). The CDR3 runs 16 residues. Trimming pared 4 bases from V and 2 bases from J, leaving 18 bases between. The germline V gene encodes CDR1 SGHRS and CDR2 YFSETQ. Written as DNA, the CDR3 is TGCGCCAGCAGCGCGGGCCCCGGACAGTTACAAGAGACCCAGTACTTC. It translates to CASSAGPGQLQETQYF.

The J gene is TRBJ1-2, the V gene TRBV4-2; D gene unclear. The V end was cut by 6 bases, the J end by 3 bases, with 11 bases between. Germline V CDR1 and CDR2: LGHNA, YNFKEQ. CDR3 length: 13 amino acids. This CDR3 is CASRSSVDYGYTF. CDR3 in DNA: TGTGCCAGCAGGTCCTCGGTAGACTATGGCTACACCTTC.